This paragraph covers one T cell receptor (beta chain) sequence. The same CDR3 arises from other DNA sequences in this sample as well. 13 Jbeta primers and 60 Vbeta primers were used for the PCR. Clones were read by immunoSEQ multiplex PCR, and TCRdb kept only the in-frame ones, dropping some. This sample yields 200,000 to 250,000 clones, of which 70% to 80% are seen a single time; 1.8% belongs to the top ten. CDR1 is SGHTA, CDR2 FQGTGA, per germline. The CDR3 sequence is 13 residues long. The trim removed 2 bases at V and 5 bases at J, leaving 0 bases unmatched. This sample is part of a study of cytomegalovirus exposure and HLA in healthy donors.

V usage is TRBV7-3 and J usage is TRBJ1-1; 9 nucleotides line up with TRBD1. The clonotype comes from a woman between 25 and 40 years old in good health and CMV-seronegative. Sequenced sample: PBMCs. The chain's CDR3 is CASSLDRGTEAFF. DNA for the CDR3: TGTGCCAGCAGCTTAGACAGGGGGACTGAAGCTTTCTTT.